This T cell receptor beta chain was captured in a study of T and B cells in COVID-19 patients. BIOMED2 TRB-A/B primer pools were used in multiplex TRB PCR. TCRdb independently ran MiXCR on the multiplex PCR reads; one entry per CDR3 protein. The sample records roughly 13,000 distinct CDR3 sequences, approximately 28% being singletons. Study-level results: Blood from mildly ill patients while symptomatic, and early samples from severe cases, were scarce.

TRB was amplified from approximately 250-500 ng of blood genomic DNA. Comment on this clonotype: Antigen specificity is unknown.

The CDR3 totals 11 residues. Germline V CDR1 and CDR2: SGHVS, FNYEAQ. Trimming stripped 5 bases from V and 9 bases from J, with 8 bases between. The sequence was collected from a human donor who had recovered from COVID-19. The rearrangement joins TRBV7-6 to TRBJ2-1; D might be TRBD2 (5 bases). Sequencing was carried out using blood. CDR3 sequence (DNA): TGTGCCAGCAGCCCACTAGTTGAGCAGTTCTTC. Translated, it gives CASSPLVEQFF.